This T cell receptor beta chain was sequenced in a study of blood T cell repertoires in COVID-19. Study in general: PBMCs, B-cell-depleted T cells, or T cells provided the cDNA or gDNA that made up the material.

Living in 20 to 30 US areas, the participants were between roughly 18 and 90 years of age. Participant-reported clinical history was the basis for cohort assignment. Donors in Cohort 3 counted as recovered after two negative PCRs, clearance, or symptom resolution. Germline CDR1 GTSNPN, CDR2 SVGIG (reference sequence). CDR3 size: 13 residues. V gave up 7 bases and J gave up 5 bases, with 12 bases separating them. Sequencing was performed with immunoSEQ multiplex PCR; in TCRdb, only in-frame clones are kept and a portion is missing. The sample has some 180,000 clones; about 85% are singletons. The receptor comes from a middle-aged man who had recovered from COVID-19. Sequenced input: PBMCs or T cells enriched from blood (not recorded which). The V gene is TRBV30, the J gene TRBJ1-6; D is perhaps TRBD1 (6 bases). CDR3 nucleotides: TGTGCCTCAACCCGGACAGATAATTCACCCCTCCACTTT. It encodes CASTRTDNSPLHF.